The T cell receptor beta chain described here comes from a study of CD8+ T cells in alopecia areata. The overall study: Treated patients were scored for severity by percent of scalp affected. Overall study findings and caveats: On tofacitinib, scalp clonality and expanded CD8+ clones among top 100 fell significantly. One nonresponder makes the tie between baseline CD8+ expansion and response uncertain.

Comments on this clone: No antigen is known for it.

The CDR3 runs to 16 residues. The V end lost 7 bases, the J end lost 4 bases, and 18 bases lay between the germline ends. Germline CDR1 is SGHKS and CDR2 is YYEKEE (reference sequence). Sequencing used cDNA as its template, made by extracting RNA and reverse transcribing it. This table comes from immunoSEQ multiplex PCR, and its TCRdb copy is limited to in-frame clones, with some not included. The data hold roughly 220,000 clones, with around two fifths observed a single time. The treatment is: oral pan-JAK inhibitor, 5-10 mg twice daily. Lesional scalp punch biopsies and peripheral blood came from alopecia areata patients.

The specimen was CD4+ T cells sorted from blood, collected at roughly week 30, from a patient treated with tofacitinib. The chain employs TRBV5-5 and TRBJ1-6, with TRBD1 as a possible D gene (5 bases). The sequence came from a human donor with alopecia areata. This CDR3 reads CASRVLPTDYNSPLHF. The CDR3 coding sequence is TGTGCCAGCCGAGTCCTTCCGACAGATTATAATTCACCCCTCCACTTT.